This paragraph covers one T cell receptor beta chain sequence. The clone's antigen remains unknown. The sample holds no much larger clone one base away, and base qualities are not on file. The library was produced with PCR. TCRdb records Illumina HiSeq 2500 as the sequencer. Molecular barcoding was employed in the preparation of TCR libraries, with unique molecular identifiers being used to normalize TCRbeta repertoire quantification. TCRdb passed the public sequencing reads through fastp at Q25 and MiXCR, retaining productive beta sequences. Duplicate CDR3 protein sequences are folded into a single record with the most common DNA and genes. The sample records hundreds of thousands of distinct CDR3 sequences, around 15% of which are singletons. About 32% of the sample comes from the top ten. The CDR3 numbers 17 residues from cysteine through phenylalanine. Only the CDR3 DNA stays, 51 bases, in frame from base 1. Germline trimming: 6 bases from V, 8 bases from J; junction bases outside gene matches: 14.

The data derive from a study of T-cell reconstitution after alpha-beta-depleted transplantation in children (dated by TCRdb to about 2016). The study in broad terms: The study quantitatively tracked T-cell immune reconstitution after TCRalphabeta/CD19-depleted allogeneic hematopoietic cell transplantation in children using TCR repertoire profiling.

Study-level results and caveats: Hyperexpanded clone frequencies declined over subsequent months; after one year, T-cell counts and TCRbeta diversity were mostly attributed to newly produced T cells. The apparently early alphabetaT-cell count recovery about two months after transplant was reportedly dependent on only several hundred rapidly expanded clones derived from non-depleted graft cells. In some patients, the high TCRbeta diversity seen at day 60 was put down to recipient T cells and intrathymic progenitors that had survived conditioning.

The meaning of the sample's treatment or condition label: allogeneic hematopoietic cell transplantation with graft depleted of TCRalphabeta T cells and CD19 B cells. The children who served as transplant recipients had been given grafts of TCRalphabeta/CD19-depleted allogeneic hematopoietic cells. This receptor was obtained from a boy younger than two who had a stem cell transplant for Wiskott-Aldrich syndrome, so the T cells may come from the graft donor. The V and J genes are TRBV12-3 or TRBV12-4 and TRBJ2-1; a stretch of 12 junction bases matches TRBD2. This specimen consisted of PBMCs, mostly from graft donor cells, obtained 360 days after TCRalphabeta/CD19-depleted stem cell transplant. CDR3 region: CASSLASGRAYGDEQFF. The DNA sequence follows: TGTGCCAGCAGCCTTGCTAGCGGGAGGGCCTATGGCGATGAGCAGTTCTTC.